Shown below are 10 T cell receptor beta chains from a single sample sequenced in a study of T cell responses to AZD1222 COVID-19 vaccine. Repertoires were generated with immunoSEQ multiplex PCR, while TCRdb's copy carries only in-frame clones and drops some. The table has approximately 90,000 clones, around 90% seen once. The material was peripheral blood, obtained on day 0 of AZD1222 vaccination. Receptors were obtained from an adult in good health.

This sequence joins TRBV27 and TRBJ2-7; D not resolved. The germline gives CDR1 MNHEY, CDR2 SMNVEV (reference sequence). V was pared by 3 bases and J by 13 bases, with 13 bases between. This CDR3 comprises 11 residues. In DNA form, the CDR3 reads TGTGCCAGCAGTTTCAGGACCAAGGTATACTTC. Its protein product is CASSFRTKVYF.

The chain carries TRBV5-1 and TRBJ2-7, with no clear D. V was shortened by 3 bases and J by 3 bases, with 13 bases between the two germline ends. The CDR3 is 14 residues long. Germline CDR1 SGHRS, CDR2 YFSETQ. The CDR3 loop reads CASSSFDGNYEQYF. The CDR3, as DNA: TGCGCCAGCAGCTCCTTTGATGGGAACTACGAGCAGTACTTC.

CDR3 DNA sequence: TGTGCCAGCACTTACCGGGCAGGAGGAACTGAAGCTTTCTTT. This encodes CASTYRAGGTEAFF. The rearrangement joins TRBV27 to TRBJ1-1; D remains unclear. Germline CDR1 reads MNHEY; CDR2 reads SMNVEV (reference sequence). The CDR3 is 14 residues long. V was trimmed by 7 bases and J by 5 bases, leaving 17 bases between them.

J is TRBJ2-7 and V is TRBV2; D might be TRBD1 (5 bases). The CDR3 has 15 residues. V shed 7 bases and J shed 6 bases, with 22 bases lying between them. Germline CDR1 SNHLY, CDR2 FYNNEI. The CDR3 here is CASTGIGAARIEQYF. In DNA, the CDR3 is TGTGCCAGCACAGGAATAGGGGCGGCTCGGATCGAGCAGTACTTC.

The J gene is TRBJ2-7, the V gene TRBV6-5, with D possibly being TRBD2 (6 bases). CDR3 length equals 14 residues. Germline V gene lookup returns CDR1 MNHEY and CDR2 SVGAGI. Between the trimmed V and J ends, which lost 5 bases and 6 bases, there was a span of 17 bases. This CDR3 is CASSRAGRTSEQYF. CDR3 nucleotides: TGTGCCAGCAGTCGGGCAGGGAGGACCTCCGAGCAGTACTTC.

The chain recombines TRBV7-9 with TRBJ1-1; D might be TRBD1 (6 bases). Per the germline V gene, CDR1 is SEHNR and CDR2 is FQNEAQ (reference sequence). V was clipped by 7 bases and J by 6 bases, with 9 bases between them. This CDR3 region has 11 residues. The DNA for the CDR3 is TGTGCCAGCAACAGGGTAGCTGAAGCTTTCTTT. It yields the protein CASNRVAEAFF.

The table lists this clone with a count of one. This rearrangement joins TRBV6-6 to TRBJ1-2; a possible D gene is TRBD1 (5 bases). This CDR3 comprises 14 residues. V lost 6 bases to trimming and J lost 2 bases, with 13 bases between them. The germline gives CDR1 MNHNY, CDR2 SVGAGI (reference sequence). The DNA of the CDR3 is TGTGCCAGCAGCCAGGGAGGTGGAAACTATGGCTACACCTTC. It is translated as CASSQGGGNYGYTF.

This clone showed up just once. The rearrangement links TRBV18 to TRBJ2-2; D is unresolved. V shed 2 bases and J shed 4 bases, with 2 bases lying between them. The CDR3 spans 12 residues. Germline lookup yields CDR1 KGHSH and CDR2 LQKENI. CDR3 sequence: CASSPTTGELFF. CDR3 nucleotides: TGTGCCAGCTCACCAACCACCGGGGAGCTGTTTTTT.

The rearrangement joins TRBV4-1 to TRBJ1-1; TRBD1 might be the D (5 bases). The ends were cut back, 4 bases at V and 4 bases at J, with 16 bases in the middle. The germline gives CDR1 MGHRA, CDR2 YSYEKL. This CDR3 contains 15 residues. CDR3 sequence reads: CASSPSEVQGTEAFF. CDR3 DNA sequence: TGCGCCAGCAGCCCGAGTGAGGTGCAGGGCACTGAAGCTTTCTTT.

This chain connects TRBV28 to TRBJ2-3; D is uncertain. Trimming left V 3 bases short and J 2 bases short, with 9 bases between. This CDR3 region has 14 residues. Germline assignment: CDR1 MDHEN and CDR2 SYDVKM. The CDR3 nucleotides are TGTGCCAGCAGTTTTGTCTACTTCACAGATACGCAGTATTTT. It encodes CASSFVYFTDTQYF.